This is a list of T cell receptor beta chains from one sample in a study of cytomegalovirus exposure and HLA in healthy donors. Generated by immunoSEQ multiplex PCR, the TCRdb table keeps only in-frame clones and is missing some. The sample contains fewer than 300,000 clones, roughly 80% of which appear only once. What was sequenced was PBMCs. The receptors stem from a girl aged 2 to 9 in good health and CMV-seronegative. CDR3s include the opening cysteine and the closing phenylalanine or tryptophan. The order of the fields is clone size, D gene, V gene, J gene, CDR3 protein, CDR3 DNA. The D gene is left open where the match is weak. Size is stated for part of the rows, as once, few or many counts, or as a class when the clone is expanded.

>NA|TRBD2|TRBV28|TRBJ2-1
CASSSAGGLYNEQFF
TGTGCCAGCAGTTCTGCGGGGGGGCTGTACAATGAGCAGTTCTTC
>NA|NA|TRBV4-2|TRBJ2-1
CASSQGTDYPYNEQFF
TGTGCCAGCAGCCAGGGAACGGACTATCCCTACAATGAGCAGTTCTTC
>NA|NA|TRBV6-5|TRBJ2-1
CASSYSTIPGPHEQFF
TGTGCCAGCAGTTACTCGACAATCCCAGGGCCCCATGAGCAGTTCTTC
>NA|TRBD1|TRBV5-5|TRBJ2-5
CASSRAPGRTGVVEETQYF
TGTGCCAGCAGCCGGGCTCCGGGAAGGACAGGGGTGGTTGAAGAGACCCAGTACTTC
>few|NA|TRBV7-5|TRBJ2-3
CVRSAPPTAGDTDTQYF
TGTGTCAGAAGCGCCCCCCCTACAGCGGGGGACACAGATACGCAGTATTTT
>NA|TRBD1|TRBV5-6|TRBJ2-1
CASILGDSQPYNEQFF
TGTGCCAGCATCCTGGGGGACAGTCAGCCCTACAATGAGCAGTTCTTC
>NA|NA|TRBV6-5|TRBJ2-7
CASSYVGLYEQYF
TGTGCCAGCAGTTACGTGGGGCTGTACGAGCAGTACTTC
>NA|TRBD2|TRBV28|TRBJ2-7
CASSAGTSGTYEQYF
TGTGCCAGCAGTGCCGGGACTAGCGGAACCTACGAGCAGTACTTC
>NA|NA|TRBV5-6|TRBJ2-3
CASSRRSASTDTQYF
TGTGCCAGCAGCCGGAGAAGTGCTAGCACAGATACGCAGTATTTT
>NA|NA|TRBV28|TRBJ2-7
CASSLYRDTDEQYF
TGTGCCAGCAGTTTATACAGGGACACAGACGAGCAGTACTTC
>NA|TRBD2|TRBV27|TRBJ2-5
CASSRSGWTRRQETQYF
TGTGCCAGCAGTCGATCAGGGTGGACTAGAAGACAAGAGACCCAGTACTTC
>NA|TRBD1|TRBV18|TRBJ2-2
CASSPRGPGELFF
TGTGCCAGCTCACCGAGGGGGCCCGGGGAGCTGTTTTTT
>NA|TRBD1|TRBV11-2|TRBJ1-2
CASSSRDRGLNYGYTF
TGTGCCAGCAGCTCCCGGGACAGGGGGCTTAACTATGGCTACACCTTC
>NA|TRBD1|TRBV7-3|TRBJ2-5
CASSRDSQETQYF
TGTGCCAGCAGCCGGGACAGCCAAGAGACCCAGTACTTC
>few|TRBD2|TRBV2|TRBJ2-5
CASSRDYLQDQYF
TGTGCCAGCAGTAGGGACTACCTACAGGACCAGTACTTC
>once|NA|TRBV7-9|TRBJ2-5
CASSSGLLALETQYF
TGTGCCAGCAGCTCGGGATTATTAGCCTTGGAGACCCAGTACTTC
>NA|TRBD1|TRBV19|TRBJ1-1
CASIDRQGAYTEAFF
TGTGCCAGTATCGATCGACAGGGGGCCTACACTGAAGCTTTCTTT
>NA|TRBD1|TRBV9|TRBJ1-5
CASSVRGQGGVSNQPQHF
TGTGCCAGCAGCGTAAGGGGACAGGGAGGGGTTAGCAATCAGCCCCAGCATTTT
>NA|TRBD2|TRBV28|TRBJ2-3
CASTHDGRGTDTQYF
TGTGCCAGCACCCACGACGGGCGGGGGACAGATACGCAGTATTTT
>NA|NA|TRBV9|TRBJ1-1
CASSVVPEVTEAFF
TGTGCCAGCAGCGTAGTGCCAGAAGTCACTGAAGCTTTCTTT
>NA|TRBD1|TRBV19|TRBJ1-1
CASSFAQGAGRTEAFF
TGTGCCAGTAGTTTCGCGCAGGGGGCTGGGAGGACTGAAGCTTTCTTT
>NA|NA|TRBV2|TRBJ1-2
CASSVDRRSGYTF
TGTGCCAGCAGTGTCGACAGACGCTCTGGCTACACCTTC
>once|NA|TRBV12-5|TRBJ1-2
CATTQGGYTF
TGTGCTACTACGCAGGGTGGCTACACCTTC
>NA|NA|TRBV7-8|TRBJ1-1
CASSDGNRVTEAFF
TGTGCCAGCAGCGACGGAAACAGGGTAACTGAAGCTTTCTTT
>NA|TRBD1|TRBV19|TRBJ2-5
CASSIDPPGTGQETQYF
TGTGCCAGTAGTATAGATCCCCCTGGGACAGGACAAGAGACCCAGTACTTC
>NA|TRBD2|TRBV6-6|TRBJ2-7
CASSYSGLAGGYEQYF
TGTGCCAGCAGTTACTCGGGGCTAGCGGGGGGGTACGAGCAGTACTTC
>NA|TRBD1|TRBV5-1|TRBJ2-1
CASSLEGQGLLSYNEQFF
TGCGCCAGCAGCTTGGAAGGACAGGGGCTTCTCTCCTACAATGAGCAGTTCTTC
>NA|TRBD2|TRBV5-4|TRBJ2-7
CASRGEGAGGSYEQYF
TGTGCCAGCAGGGGAGAGGGTGCGGGCGGGAGCTACGAGCAGTACTTC
>NA|NA|TRBV9|TRBJ2-1
CASSVGGLSYNEQFF
TGTGCCAGCAGCGTAGGGGGGCTTTCCTACAATGAGCAGTTCTTC
>NA|TRBD2|TRBV27|TRBJ2-1
CASSSDPPLAGGLYEQFF
TGTGCCAGCAGTTCGGATCCCCCTCTAGCGGGAGGCTTATATGAGCAGTTCTTC
>once|NA|TRBV15|TRBJ1-5
CATSREQKDDQPQHF
TGTGCCACCAGCAGAGAACAGAAGGATGATCAGCCCCAGCATTTT
>NA|TRBD1|TRBV7-8|TRBJ1-2
CASSLEDRVEELNGYTF
TGTGCCAGCAGCTTAGAGGACAGGGTGGAGGAGCTAAATGGCTACACCTTC
>NA|TRBD2|TRBV30|TRBJ2-7
CAWRGAGASSQYF
TGTGCCTGGAGGGGAGCGGGAGCTTCGTCGCAGTACTTC
>NA|NA|TRBV10-3|TRBJ1-1
CAIGRNMNTEAFF
TGTGCCATCGGCAGGAATATGAACACTGAAGCTTTCTTT
>NA|TRBD2|TRBV5-1|TRBJ2-5
CASSPLAGESQETQYF
TGCGCCAGCAGCCCCCTCGCGGGGGAATCCCAAGAGACCCAGTACTTC
>NA|TRBD1|TRBV30|TRBJ1-2
CAWSVATGNGYTF
TGTGCCTGGAGTGTGGCGACAGGGAATGGCTACACCTTC
>NA|TRBD1|TRBV27|TRBJ2-7
CATRTGTGSYEQYF
TGTGCCACCCGAACCGGGACAGGGTCCTACGAGCAGTACTTC
>NA|TRBD1|TRBV15|TRBJ1-2
CATSKGQGNYGYTF
TGTGCCACCAGCAAAGGACAGGGTAACTATGGCTACACCTTC
>few|NA|TRBV6-1|TRBJ1-2
CASSEGVTVINYGYTF
TGTGCCAGCAGTGAAGGTGTGACAGTGATTAACTATGGCTACACCTTC
>NA|NA|TRBV30|TRBJ1-6
CAYGQRNSPLHF
TGTGCCTACGGACAGCGCAATTCACCCCTCCACTTT
>NA|NA|TRBV28|TRBJ2-7
CASSLWNQQDASYEQYF
TGTGCCAGCAGTTTGTGGAACCAACAGGATGCCTCCTACGAGCAGTACTTC
>NA|NA|TRBV5-1|TRBJ1-5
CASSAGTSNQPQHF
TGCGCCAGCAGCGCAGGGACTTCTAATCAGCCCCAGCATTTT
>NA|TRBD1|TRBV7-9|TRBJ1-5
CASSLTVGQGRDQPQHF
TGTGCCAGCAGCTTAACGGTGGGACAGGGCCGCGATCAGCCCCAGCATTTT
>NA|TRBD1|TRBV5-4|TRBJ1-1
CASSEPGQGSPFF
TGTGCCAGCAGCGAACCGGGACAGGGGAGCCCTTTCTTT
>once|TRBD2|TRBV27|TRBJ2-7
CASSLSTSGAYEQYF
TGTGCCAGCAGTTTAAGTACTAGCGGGGCCTACGAGCAGTACTTC
>NA|NA|TRBV30|TRBJ2-4
CAWSKGVLNIQYF
TGTGCCTGGAGTAAGGGGGTGCTGAACATTCAGTACTTC
>few|TRBD1|TRBV5-8|TRBJ1-2
CASSQSTGAGGYGYTF
TGTGCCAGCAGCCAATCTACAGGGGCGGGAGGCTATGGCTACACCTTC
>once|NA|TRBV5-4|TRBJ2-1
CASSYGNYNEQFF
TGTGCCAGCAGCTACGGGAACTACAATGAGCAGTTCTTC
>NA|TRBD1|TRBV7-7|TRBJ2-1
CASSFGTDNEQFF
TGTGCCAGCAGCTTCGGGACAGACAATGAGCAGTTCTTC
>NA|NA|TRBV18|TRBJ2-6
CASSPTGTGANVLTF
TGTGCCAGCTCACCAACAGGAACTGGGGCCAACGTCCTGACTTTC
>few|TRBD1|TRBV27|TRBJ1-2
CASSLTGDYGYTF
TGTGCCAGCAGTTTGACAGGGGACTATGGCTACACCTTC
>few|TRBD1|TRBV5-1|TRBJ2-3
CASSLILRGKNTDTQYF
TGCGCCAGCAGCTTGATACTCAGGGGGAAGAACACAGATACGCAGTATTTT
>NA|TRBD2|TRBV5-4|TRBJ2-7
CASSLAGLAGGREQYF
TGTGCCAGCAGCTTGGCCGGACTAGCGGGAGGGCGAGAGCAGTACTTC
>once|NA|TRBV2|TRBJ2-7
CASSEKRSTTWGRHEQYF
TGTGCCAGCAGTGAGAAGCGAAGCACGACCTGGGGGCGTCACGAGCAGTACTTC
>once|NA|TRBV2|TRBJ1-3
CASSVTISGNTIYF
TGTGCCAGCAGCGTTACTATCTCTGGAAACACCATATATTTT